Sequencing of this TCR beta chain was carried out in a study of blood T cell repertoires in COVID-19. Data came from immunoSEQ multiplex PCR; TCRdb stores just in-frame clones and leaves some out. This sample has about 230,000 clones, with approximately 88% found just once. The germline gives CDR1 SEHNR, CDR2 FQNEAQ (reference sequence). The CDR3 has 15 residues. V shed 5 bases and J shed 0 bases, with 12 bases lying between them. Sequencing input: peripheral blood. The chain combines TRBV7-9 with TRBJ2-3; D ambiguous. The TCR comes from a man aged 40-50 years with acute or convalescent COVID-19. CDR3 region: CASSKDSPSTDTQYF. Here the CDR3 DNA reads TGTGCCAGCAGCAAAGACTCCCCTAGCACAGATACGCAGTATTTT.